This TCR beta chain emerged from a study of CD8 T cells in ankylosing spondylitis. Study-wide results and caveats: Peripheral blood samples showed relatively rare disease-linked clones, and these clones were CD8+. A TCR beta motif of several highly homologous variants appeared characteristic of ankylosing spondylitis blood. Significant enrichment of disease-linked clones was reported in matched ankylosing spondylitis synovial fluid. In synovial fluid and blood from reactive arthritis, some motif variants were previously reported.

This clonotype was recorded at least ten times. The antigen is not known. As the method for making TCR beta libraries, quantitative 5'-RACE with molecular barcodes was used. A single record per CDR3 protein comes from TCRdb applying MiXCR to the 5' RACE reads. Here the sample spans 750,000 to 850,000 distinct CDR3 sequences, 10% to 15% being singletons. The CDR3 is 13 amino acids. Trimming took off 2 bases at V and 3 bases at J, with 4 bases between the two ends. Looked up from germline, CDR1 is SEHNR and CDR2 is FQNEAQ (reference sequence). The chain joins TRBV7-9 to TRBJ2-2, with unresolved D. The receptor was derived from a male donor with ankylosing spondylitis. The sequenced sample was blood, either unsorted or a sorted T cell fraction (not recorded which). The chain's CDR3 is CASSLRDTGELFF. Here the CDR3 DNA reads TGTGCCAGCAGCTTAAGGGACACCGGGGAGCTGTTTTTT.